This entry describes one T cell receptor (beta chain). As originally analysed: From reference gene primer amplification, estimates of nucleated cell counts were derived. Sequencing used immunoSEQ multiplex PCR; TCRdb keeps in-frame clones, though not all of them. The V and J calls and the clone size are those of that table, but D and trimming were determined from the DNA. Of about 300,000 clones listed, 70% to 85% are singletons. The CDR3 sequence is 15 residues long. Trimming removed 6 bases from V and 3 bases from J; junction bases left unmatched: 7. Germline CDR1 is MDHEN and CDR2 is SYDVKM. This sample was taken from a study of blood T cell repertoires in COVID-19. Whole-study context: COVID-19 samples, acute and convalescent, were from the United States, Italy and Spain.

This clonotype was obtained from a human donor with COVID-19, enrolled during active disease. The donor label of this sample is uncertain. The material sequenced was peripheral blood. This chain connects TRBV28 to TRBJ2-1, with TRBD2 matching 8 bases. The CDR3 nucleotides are TGTGCCAGCAGCCCAGCGGGAGTCGACTACAATGAGCAGTTCTTC. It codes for CASSPAGVDYNEQFF.